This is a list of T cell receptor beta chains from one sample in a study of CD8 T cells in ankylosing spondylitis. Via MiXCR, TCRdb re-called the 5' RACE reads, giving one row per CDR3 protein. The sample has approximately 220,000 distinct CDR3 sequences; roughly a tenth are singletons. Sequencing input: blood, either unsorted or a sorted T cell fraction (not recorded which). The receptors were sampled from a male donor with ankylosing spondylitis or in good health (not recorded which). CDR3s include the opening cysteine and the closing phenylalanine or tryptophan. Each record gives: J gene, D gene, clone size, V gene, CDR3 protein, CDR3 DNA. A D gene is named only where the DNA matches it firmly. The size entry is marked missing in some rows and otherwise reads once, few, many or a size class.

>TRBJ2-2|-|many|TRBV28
CASSFPGNSRELFF
TGTGCCAGCAGTTTCCCAGGGAATTCCCGGGAGCTGTTTTTT
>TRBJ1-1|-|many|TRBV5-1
CASSWPRANTEAFF
TGCGCCAGCAGCTGGCCCCGGGCGAACACTGAAGCTTTCTTT
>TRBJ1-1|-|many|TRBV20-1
CSAELHGTEAFF
TGCAGTGCCGAGCTCCACGGCACTGAAGCTTTCTTT
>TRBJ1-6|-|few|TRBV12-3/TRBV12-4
CASSLNGPNSPLHF
TGTGCCAGCAGTTTGAACGGACCAAATTCACCCCTCCACTTT
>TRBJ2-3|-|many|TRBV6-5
CASSYFPGTSTDTQYF
TGTGCCAGCAGTTACTTTCCCGGGACAAGCACAGATACGCAGTATTTT
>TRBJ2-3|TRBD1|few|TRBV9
CASSPRGQAADTQYF
TGTGCCAGCAGCCCCCGAGGACAGGCGGCAGATACGCAGTATTTT
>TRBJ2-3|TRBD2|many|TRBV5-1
CASSLEGRGNTDTQYF
TGCGCCAGCAGCTTGGAAGGGCGGGGGAATACAGATACGCAGTATTTT
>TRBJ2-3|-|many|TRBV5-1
CASSPGTGPDTQYF
TGCGCCAGCAGTCCGGGAACTGGGCCCGATACGCAGTATTTT
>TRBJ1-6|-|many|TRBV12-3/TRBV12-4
CASSPGETDNSPLHF
TGTGCCAGCAGCCCGGGAGAAACTGACAATTCACCCCTCCACTTT
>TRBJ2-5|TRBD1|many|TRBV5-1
CASSSTSGQGETQYF
TGCGCCAGCAGCTCAACTTCCGGACAGGGAGAGACCCAGTACTTC
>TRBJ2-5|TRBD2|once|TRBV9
CASSVGTSGGIKIQETQYF
TGTGCCAGCAGCGTAGGGACTAGCGGGGGGATTAAGATCCAAGAGACCCAGTACTTC
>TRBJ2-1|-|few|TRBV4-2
CASSLGFRDEQFF
TGTGCCAGCAGCCTAGGGTTCCGCGATGAGCAGTTCTTC
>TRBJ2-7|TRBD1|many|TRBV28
CASTEQGARTLHSEQYF
TGTGCCAGCACCGAACAGGGGGCGCGTACCCTACACTCCGAGCAGTACTTC
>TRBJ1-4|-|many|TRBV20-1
CSANTGRGEKLFF
TGCAGTGCTAATACCGGAAGAGGGGAAAAACTGTTTTTT
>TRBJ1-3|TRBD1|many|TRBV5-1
CASSSRTGGQGDTIYF
TGCGCCAGCAGCTCCAGGACAGGGGGCCAGGGAGACACCATATATTTT
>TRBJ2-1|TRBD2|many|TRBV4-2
CASSPRISGENNEQFF
TGTGCCAGCAGCCCGAGGATTAGCGGGGAAAACAATGAGCAGTTCTTC
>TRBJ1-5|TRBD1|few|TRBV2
CASSSTGTEGNQPQHF
TGTGCCAGCAGTTCGACAGGGACGGAAGGGAATCAGCCCCAGCATTTT
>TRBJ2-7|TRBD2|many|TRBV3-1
CASSLAGIYEQYF
TGTGCCAGCAGCCTAGCGGGGATCTACGAGCAGTACTTC
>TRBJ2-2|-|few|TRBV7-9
CASRASRNLYTGELFF
TGTGCCAGCAGAGCCTCTAGGAATCTGTACACCGGGGAGCTGTTTTTT
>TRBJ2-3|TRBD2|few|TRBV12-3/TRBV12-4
CASSIDLAGGFTDTQYF
TGTGCCAGCAGTATCGACCTCGCGGGGGGGTTCACAGATACGCAGTATTTT
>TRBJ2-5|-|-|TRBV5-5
CDSSLSRAQETQYF
TGTGACAGCAGCTTGTCCAGGGCACAAGAGACCCAGTACTTC
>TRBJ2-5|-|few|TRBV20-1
CSAREPGRARGAQYF
TGCAGTGCTAGAGAACCGGGTCGCGCCCGAGGGGCCCAGTACTTC
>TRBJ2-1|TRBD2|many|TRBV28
CASSTAAGGENNEQFF
TGTGCCAGCAGCACCGCAGCGGGGGGCGAAAACAATGAGCAGTTCTTC
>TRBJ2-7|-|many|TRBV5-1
CASSGTYTEGQQYF
TGCGCCAGCAGCGGGACTTATACCGAGGGACAGCAGTACTTC
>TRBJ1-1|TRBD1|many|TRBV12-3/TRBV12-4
CASSYLTGGNTEAFF
TGTGCCAGCAGTTACCTGACAGGGGGCAACACTGAAGCTTTCTTT
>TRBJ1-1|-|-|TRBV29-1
CSTAQGVTGTEAFF
TGCAGCACTGCCCAGGGCGTTACGGGCACTGAAGCTTTCTTT